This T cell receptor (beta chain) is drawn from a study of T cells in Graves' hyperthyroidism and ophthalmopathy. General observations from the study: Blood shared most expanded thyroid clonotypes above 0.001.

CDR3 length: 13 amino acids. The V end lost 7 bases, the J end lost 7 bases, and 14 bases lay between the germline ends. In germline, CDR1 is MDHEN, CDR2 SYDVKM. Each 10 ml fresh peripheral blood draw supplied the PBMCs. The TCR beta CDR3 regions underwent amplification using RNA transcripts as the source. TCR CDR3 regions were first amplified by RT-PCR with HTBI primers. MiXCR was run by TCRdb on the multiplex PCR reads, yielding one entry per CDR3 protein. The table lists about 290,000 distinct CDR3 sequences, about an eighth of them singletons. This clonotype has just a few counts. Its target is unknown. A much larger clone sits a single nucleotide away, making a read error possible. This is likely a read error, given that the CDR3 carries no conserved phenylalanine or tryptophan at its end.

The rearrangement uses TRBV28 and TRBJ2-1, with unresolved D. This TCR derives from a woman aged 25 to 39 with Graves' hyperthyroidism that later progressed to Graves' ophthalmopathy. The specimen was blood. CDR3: CASTEKVGNEQFS. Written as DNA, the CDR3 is TGTGCCAGCACCGAAAAGGTTGGGAATGAGCAGTTCTCC.